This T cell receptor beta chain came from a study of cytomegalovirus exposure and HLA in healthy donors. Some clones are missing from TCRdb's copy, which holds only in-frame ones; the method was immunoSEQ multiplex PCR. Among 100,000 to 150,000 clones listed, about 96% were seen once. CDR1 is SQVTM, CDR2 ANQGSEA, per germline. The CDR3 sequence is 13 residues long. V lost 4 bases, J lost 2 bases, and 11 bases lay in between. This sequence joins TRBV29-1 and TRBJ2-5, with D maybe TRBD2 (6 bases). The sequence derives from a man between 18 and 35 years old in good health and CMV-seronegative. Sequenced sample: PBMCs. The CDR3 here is CSVAGTGQETQYF. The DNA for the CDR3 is TGCAGCGTTGCCGGGACTGGACAAGAGACCCAGTACTTC.